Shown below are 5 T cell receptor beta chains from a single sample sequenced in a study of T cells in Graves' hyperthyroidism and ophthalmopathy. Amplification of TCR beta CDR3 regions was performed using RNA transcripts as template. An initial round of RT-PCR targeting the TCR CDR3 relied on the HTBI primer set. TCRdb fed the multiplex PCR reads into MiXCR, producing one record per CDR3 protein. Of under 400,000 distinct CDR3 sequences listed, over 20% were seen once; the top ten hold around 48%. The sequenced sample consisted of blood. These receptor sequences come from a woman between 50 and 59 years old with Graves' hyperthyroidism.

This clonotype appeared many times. The CDR3, as DNA: TGTGCCAGCAGCCAAAACCGGGCCGGTAATTCACCCCTCCACTTT. Translating it yields CASSQNRAGNSPLHF. The chain uses TRBV7-8 and TRBJ1-6; no clear D gene. There are 15 residues in the CDR3. Trimming removed 5 bases from V and 6 bases from J, with 14 bases in between. From germline, CDR1 is SGHVS and CDR2 FQNEAQ.

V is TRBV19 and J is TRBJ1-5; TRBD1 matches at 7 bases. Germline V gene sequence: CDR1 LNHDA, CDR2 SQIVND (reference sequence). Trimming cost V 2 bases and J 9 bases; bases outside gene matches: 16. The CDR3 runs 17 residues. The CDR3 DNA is TGTGCCAGTAGTATATCGATTCGGGACAGCTTCTTGACGCCCCAGCATTTT. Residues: CASSISIRDSFLTPQHF.

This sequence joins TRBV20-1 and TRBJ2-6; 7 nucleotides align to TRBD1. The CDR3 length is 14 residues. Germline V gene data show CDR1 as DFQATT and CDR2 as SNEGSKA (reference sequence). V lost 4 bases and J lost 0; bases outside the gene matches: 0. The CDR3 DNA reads TGCAGTGCTACAGGGGGCTCTGGGGCCAACGTCCTGACTTTC. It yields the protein CSATGGSGANVLTF.

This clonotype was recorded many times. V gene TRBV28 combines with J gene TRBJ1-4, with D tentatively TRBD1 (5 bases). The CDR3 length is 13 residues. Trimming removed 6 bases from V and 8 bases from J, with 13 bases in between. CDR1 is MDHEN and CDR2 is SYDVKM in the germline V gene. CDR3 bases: TGTGCCAGCAGCTCGGGAGCAGGGGAAAAACTGTTTTTT. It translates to CASSSGAGEKLFF.

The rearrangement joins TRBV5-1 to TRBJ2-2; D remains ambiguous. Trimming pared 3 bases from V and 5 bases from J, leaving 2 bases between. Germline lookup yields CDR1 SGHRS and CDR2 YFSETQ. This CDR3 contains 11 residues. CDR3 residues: CASSWTGELFF. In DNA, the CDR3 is TGCGCCAGCAGCTGGACCGGGGAGCTGTTTTTT. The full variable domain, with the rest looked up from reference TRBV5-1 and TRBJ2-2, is KAGVTQTPRYLIKTRGQQVTLSCSPISGHRSVSWYQQTPGQGLQFLFEYFSETQRNKGNFPGRFSGRQFSNSRSEMNVSTLELGDSALYLCASSWTGELFFGEGSRLTVL.